The rows below give T cell receptor beta chains drawn from one sample of a study of blood T cell repertoires in COVID-19. Produced via immunoSEQ multiplex PCR; TCRdb's table is partial and in-frame only. The sample comprises around 200,000 clones, roughly 86% of which are singletons, and around 1.7% rests with the top ten. Sequenced input: peripheral blood. The receptors here all came from a man between 18 and 35 years old with active or convalescent COVID-19. Both conserved end residues are part of each CDR3. The listing skips clone size in some rows; elsewhere it reads once, few, many or a size class.

v_gene,j_gene,abundance,CDR3aa
TRBV5-5,TRBJ2-2,once,CASSTSPTANTGELFF
TRBV6-5,TRBJ1-2,-,CASSLDRGALGGYTF
TRBV29-1,TRBJ2-5,-,CSVLTSGGETQYF
TRBV5-1,TRBJ2-7,once,CASSSGGLAGSYEQYF
TRBV5-1,TRBJ2-7,-,CASSLGQGAYEQYF
TRBV19,TRBJ2-2,-,CASSFSGGASGELFF
TRBV20-1,TRBJ2-7,-,CSARDAYEQYF
TRBV4-3,TRBJ2-3,-,CASSQDNWETDTQYF
TRBV5-1,TRBJ2-3,-,CASSRGLAGLPWTDTQYF
TRBV4-3,TRBJ2-1,-,CASSRLAGVGYNEQFF
TRBV12-3/TRBV12-4,TRBJ1-1,-,CASSLGSEAFF
TRBV27,TRBJ1-3,-,CASSPRGIGNTIYF
TRBV6-6,TRBJ1-2,-,CASSLKPTSGQGTGYTF
TRBV18,TRBJ2-2,-,CASSAGTGNTGELFF
TRBV3-1/TRBV3-2,TRBJ2-3,-,CASSQGLAGTDTQYF
TRBV18,TRBJ2-1,few,CASSPWGTGDYNEQFF
TRBV28,TRBJ1-4,-,CASSFMNRGENEKLFF
TRBV6-2/TRBV6-3,TRBJ1-1,-,CASSIQGVNTEAFF
TRBV18,TRBJ2-1,-,CASSPGTSGEKQFF
TRBV6-5,TRBJ1-2,once,CASSPWAGGGGYTF
TRBV5-1,TRBJ1-1,-,CASSWVGRGGTEAFF
TRBV6-1,TRBJ1-5,-,CASSDNSGPMPQHF
TRBV6-5,TRBJ2-7,-,CASMRGQGYEQYF
TRBV5-1,TRBJ1-5,-,CASSLRVGTNQPQHF
TRBV4-1,TRBJ2-3,-,CASSQALAGATDTQYF
TRBV12-5,TRBJ2-3,few,CASGLREGALASTDTQYF
TRBV7-9,TRBJ2-1,-,CASSLGSGLAYNEQFF
TRBV6-1,TRBJ1-2,-,CASSEAAQGHEGYTF
TRBV7-8,TRBJ1-2,-,CASSSSRTGENYGYTF
TRBV5-6,TRBJ1-2,-,CASSPGQGYYGYTF
TRBV7-2,TRBJ1-1,-,CASSFAIRSEAFF
TRBV4-1,TRBJ1-5,-,CASSQEASNSNQPQHF
TRBV4-3,TRBJ2-1,once,CASSQEGTSGGNMYNEQFF
TRBV30,TRBJ1-4,few,CAWSVRLENEKLFF
TRBV6-6,TRBJ2-5,once,CASSFRTGGEETQYF
TRBV5-1,TRBJ2-3,-,CASSLNLAGSTDTQYF
TRBV4-2,TRBJ1-1,-,CASSQEDSRVAEAFF
TRBV15,TRBJ2-2,-,CATSRGLAEGGELFF
TRBV2,TRBJ2-3,-,CASRVYGLMITDTQYF